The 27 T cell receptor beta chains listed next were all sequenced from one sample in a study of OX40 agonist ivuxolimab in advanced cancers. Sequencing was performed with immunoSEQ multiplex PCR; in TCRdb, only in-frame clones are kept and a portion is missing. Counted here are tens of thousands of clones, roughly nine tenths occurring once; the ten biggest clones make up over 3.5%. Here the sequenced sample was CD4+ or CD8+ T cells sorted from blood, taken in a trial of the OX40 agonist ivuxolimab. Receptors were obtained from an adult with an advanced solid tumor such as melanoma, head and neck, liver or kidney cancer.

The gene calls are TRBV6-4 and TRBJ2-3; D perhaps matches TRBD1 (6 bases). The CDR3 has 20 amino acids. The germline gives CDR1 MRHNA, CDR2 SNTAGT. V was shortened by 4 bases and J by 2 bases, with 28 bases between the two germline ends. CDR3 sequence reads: CASSAPRRRRGQSVTDTQYF. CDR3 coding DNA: TGTGCCAGCAGTGCGCCGCGCCGCAGAAGAGGACAGTCGGTCACAGATACGCAGTATTTT.

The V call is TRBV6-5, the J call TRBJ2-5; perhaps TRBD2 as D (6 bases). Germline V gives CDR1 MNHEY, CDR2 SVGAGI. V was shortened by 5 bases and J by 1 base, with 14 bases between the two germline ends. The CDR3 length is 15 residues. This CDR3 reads CASSPGGGSQETQYF. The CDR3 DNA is TGTGCCAGCAGTCCGGGCGGAGGGAGCCAAGAGACCCAGTACTTC.

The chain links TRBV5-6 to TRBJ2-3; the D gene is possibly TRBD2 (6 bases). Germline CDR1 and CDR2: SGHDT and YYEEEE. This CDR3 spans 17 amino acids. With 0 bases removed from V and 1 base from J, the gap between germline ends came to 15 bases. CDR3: CASSLVGAGKRTDTQYF. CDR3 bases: TGTGCCAGCAGCTTGGTGGGAGCGGGCAAGCGCACAGATACGCAGTATTTT.

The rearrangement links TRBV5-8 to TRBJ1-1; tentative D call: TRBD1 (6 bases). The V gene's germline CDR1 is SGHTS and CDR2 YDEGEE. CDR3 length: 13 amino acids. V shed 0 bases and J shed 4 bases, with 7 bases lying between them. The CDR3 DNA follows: TGTGCCAGCAGCTTGGGGGGGCCCACTGAAGCTTTCTTT. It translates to CASSLGGPTEAFF.

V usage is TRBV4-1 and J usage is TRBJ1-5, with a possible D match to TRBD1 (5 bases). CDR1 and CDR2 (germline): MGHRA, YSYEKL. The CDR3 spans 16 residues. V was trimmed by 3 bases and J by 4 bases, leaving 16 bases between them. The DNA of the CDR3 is TGCGCCAGCAGCCAGACCCTCGGGGCACGTAATCAGCCCCAGCATTTT. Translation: CASSQTLGARNQPQHF.

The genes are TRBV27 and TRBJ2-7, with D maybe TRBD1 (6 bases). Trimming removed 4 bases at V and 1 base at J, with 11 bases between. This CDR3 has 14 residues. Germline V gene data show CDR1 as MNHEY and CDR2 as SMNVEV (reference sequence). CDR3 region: CASSYTGTSYEQYF. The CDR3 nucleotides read TGTGCCAGCAGTTACACCGGGACATCCTACGAGCAGTACTTC.

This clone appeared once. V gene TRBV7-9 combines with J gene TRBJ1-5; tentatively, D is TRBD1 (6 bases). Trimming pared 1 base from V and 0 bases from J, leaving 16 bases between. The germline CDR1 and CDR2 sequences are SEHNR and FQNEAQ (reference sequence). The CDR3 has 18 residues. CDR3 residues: CASSLVWGQGYSNQPQHF. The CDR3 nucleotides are TGTGCCAGCAGCTTAGTATGGGGGCAGGGTTATAGCAATCAGCCCCAGCATTTT. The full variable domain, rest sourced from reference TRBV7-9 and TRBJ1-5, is DTGVSQNPRHKITKRGQNVTFRCDPISEHNRLYWYRQTLGQGPEFLTYFQNEAQLEKSRLLSDRFSAERPKGSFSTLEIQRTEQGDSAMYLCASSLVWGQGYSNQPQHFGDGTRLSIL.

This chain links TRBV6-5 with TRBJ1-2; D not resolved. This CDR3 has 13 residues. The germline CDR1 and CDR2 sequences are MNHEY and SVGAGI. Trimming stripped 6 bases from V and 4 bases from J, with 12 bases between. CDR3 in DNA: TGTGCCAGCAGAGTTAACACCTTCTATGGCTACACCTTC. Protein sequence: CASRVNTFYGYTF.

CDR3 loop: CASSPSGYSYEQYF. DNA of the CDR3: TGTGCCAGCAGCCCTAGCGGCTACTCCTACGAGCAGTACTTC. The J gene is TRBJ2-7, the V gene TRBV7-3; TRBD2 agrees at 7 bases. Germline values: CDR1 SGHTA, CDR2 FQGTGA. The J segment lost 0 bases and the V segment lost 5 bases, leaving 4 bases of the junction unmatched. The CDR3 length is 14 residues.

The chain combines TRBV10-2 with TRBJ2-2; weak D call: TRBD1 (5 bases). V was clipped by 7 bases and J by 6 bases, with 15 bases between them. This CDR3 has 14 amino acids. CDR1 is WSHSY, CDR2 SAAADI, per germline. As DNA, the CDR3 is TGCGCCAGCAAGGAACAGGATGTATCCGGGGAGCTGTTTTTT. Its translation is CASKEQDVSGELFF.

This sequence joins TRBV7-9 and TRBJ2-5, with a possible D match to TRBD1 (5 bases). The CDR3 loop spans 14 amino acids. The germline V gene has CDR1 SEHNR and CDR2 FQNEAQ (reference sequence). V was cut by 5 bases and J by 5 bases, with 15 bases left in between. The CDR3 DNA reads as TGTGCCAGCAGCAAATTGGGGCAGGGCGAGACCCAGTACTTC. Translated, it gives CASSKLGQGETQYF.

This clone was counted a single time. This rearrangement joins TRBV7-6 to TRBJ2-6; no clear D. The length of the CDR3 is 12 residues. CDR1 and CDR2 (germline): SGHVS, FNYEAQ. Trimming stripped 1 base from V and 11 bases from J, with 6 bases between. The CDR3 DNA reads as TGTGCCAGCAGCTTAGGACCTTACGTCCTGACTTTC. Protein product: CASSLGPYVLTF. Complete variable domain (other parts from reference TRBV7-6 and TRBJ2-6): GAGVSQSPRYKVTKRGQDVALRCDPISGHVSLYWYRQALGQGPEFLTYFNYEAQQDKSGLPNDRFSAERPEGSISTLTIQRTEQRDSAMYRCASSLGPYVLTFGAGSRLTVL.

The CDR3, as DNA: TGTGCCAGCAGCTTGGGACAGGGGGCCCGCTTCTACGAGCAGTACTTC. Translating gives CASSLGQGARFYEQYF. The chain uses TRBV7-9 and TRBJ2-7; the match to TRBD1 covers 12 bases. In germline, CDR1 is SEHNR, CDR2 FQNEAQ (reference sequence). The ends lost 3 bases at V and 3 bases at J; junction bases unmatched: 6. This CDR3 spans 16 amino acids.

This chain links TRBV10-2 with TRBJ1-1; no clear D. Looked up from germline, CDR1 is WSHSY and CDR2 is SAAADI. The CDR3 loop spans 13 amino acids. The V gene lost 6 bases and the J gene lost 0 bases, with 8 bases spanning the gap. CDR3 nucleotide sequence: TGCGCCAGCAGAGACTTAGTGAACACTGAAGCTTTCTTT. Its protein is CASRDLVNTEAFF.

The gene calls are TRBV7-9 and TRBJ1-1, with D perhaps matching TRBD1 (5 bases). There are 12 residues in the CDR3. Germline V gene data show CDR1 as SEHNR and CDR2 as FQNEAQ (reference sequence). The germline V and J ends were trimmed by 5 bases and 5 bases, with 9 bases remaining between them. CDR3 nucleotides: TGTGCCAGCAGCCCGGGGGTGACTGAAGCTTTCTTT. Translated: CASSPGVTEAFF. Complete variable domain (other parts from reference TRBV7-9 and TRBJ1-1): DTGVSQNPRHKITKRGQNVTFRCDPISEHNRLYWYRQTLGQGPEFLTYFQNEAQLEKSRLLSDRFSAERPKGSFSTLEIQRTEQGDSAMYLCASSPGVTEAFFGQGTRLTVV.

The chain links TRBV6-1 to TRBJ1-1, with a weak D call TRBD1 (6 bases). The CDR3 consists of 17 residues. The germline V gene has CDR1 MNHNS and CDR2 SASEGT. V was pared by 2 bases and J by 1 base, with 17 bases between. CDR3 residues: CASSERWDTMTNTEAFF. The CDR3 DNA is TGTGCCAGCAGTGAACGTTGGGACACCATGACGAACACTGAAGCTTTCTTT.

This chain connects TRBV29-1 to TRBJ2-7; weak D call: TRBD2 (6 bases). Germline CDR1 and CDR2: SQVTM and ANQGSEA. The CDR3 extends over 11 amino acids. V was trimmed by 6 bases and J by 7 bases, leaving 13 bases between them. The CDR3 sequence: CSVGDSWEQYF. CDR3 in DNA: TGCAGCGTGGGGGACTCCTGGGAGCAGTACTTC.

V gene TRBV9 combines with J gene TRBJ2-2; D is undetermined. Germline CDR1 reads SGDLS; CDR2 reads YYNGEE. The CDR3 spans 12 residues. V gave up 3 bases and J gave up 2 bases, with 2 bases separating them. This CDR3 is CASSDNTGELFF. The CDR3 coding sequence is TGTGCCAGCAGCGACAACACCGGGGAGCTGTTTTTT.

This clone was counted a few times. The CDR3, as DNA: TGTGCCAGCAGCTTAAGGGGGACAGGGATCAATGAGCAGTTCTTC. It specifies CASSLRGTGINEQFF. The genes are TRBV7-3 and TRBJ2-1, with 9 bases lining up with TRBD1. V lost 1 base and J lost 6; bases outside the gene matches: 4. The CDR3 extends over 15 amino acids. The germline gives CDR1 SGHTA, CDR2 FQGTGA.

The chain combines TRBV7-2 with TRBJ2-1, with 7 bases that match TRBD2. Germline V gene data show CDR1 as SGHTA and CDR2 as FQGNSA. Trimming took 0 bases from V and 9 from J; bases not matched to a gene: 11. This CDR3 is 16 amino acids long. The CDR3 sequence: CASSLAGGGITGEQFF. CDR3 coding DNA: TGTGCCAGCAGCTTAGCGGGCGGGGGAATCACGGGTGAGCAGTTCTTC.

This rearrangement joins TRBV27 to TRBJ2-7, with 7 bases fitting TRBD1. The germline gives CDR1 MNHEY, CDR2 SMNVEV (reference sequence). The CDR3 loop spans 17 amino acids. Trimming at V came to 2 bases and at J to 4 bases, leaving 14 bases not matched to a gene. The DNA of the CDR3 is TGTGCCAGCAGTTTAGGGCAGGGTGTAGGCAGGGGGTACGAGCAGTACTTC. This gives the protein CASSLGQGVGRGYEQYF.

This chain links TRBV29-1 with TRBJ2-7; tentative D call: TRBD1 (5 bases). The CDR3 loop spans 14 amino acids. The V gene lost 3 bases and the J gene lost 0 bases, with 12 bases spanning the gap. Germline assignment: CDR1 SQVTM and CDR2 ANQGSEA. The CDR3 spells CSVDQGRNSYEQYF. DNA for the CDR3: TGCAGCGTTGATCAGGGTCGGAACTCCTACGAGCAGTACTTC.

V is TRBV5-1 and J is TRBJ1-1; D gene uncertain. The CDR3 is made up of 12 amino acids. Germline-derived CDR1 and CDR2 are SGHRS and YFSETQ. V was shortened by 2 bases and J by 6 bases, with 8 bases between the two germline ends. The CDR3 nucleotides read TGCGCCAGCAGCTTTGGATCCTCTGAAGCTTTCTTT. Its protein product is CASSFGSSEAFF.

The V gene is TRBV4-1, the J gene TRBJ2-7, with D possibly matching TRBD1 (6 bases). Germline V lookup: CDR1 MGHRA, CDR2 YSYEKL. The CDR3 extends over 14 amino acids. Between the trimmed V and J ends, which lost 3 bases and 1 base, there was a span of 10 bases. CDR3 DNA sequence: TGCGCCAGCAGCCACAACAGGGAGTCCTACGAGCAGTACGTC. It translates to CASSHNRESYEQYV.

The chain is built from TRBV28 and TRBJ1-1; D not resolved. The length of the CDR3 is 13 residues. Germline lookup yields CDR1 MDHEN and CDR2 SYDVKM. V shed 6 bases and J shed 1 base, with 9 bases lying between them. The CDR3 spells CASRSGANTEAFF. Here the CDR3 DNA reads TGTGCCAGCAGGTCAGGAGCGAACACTGAAGCTTTCTTT.

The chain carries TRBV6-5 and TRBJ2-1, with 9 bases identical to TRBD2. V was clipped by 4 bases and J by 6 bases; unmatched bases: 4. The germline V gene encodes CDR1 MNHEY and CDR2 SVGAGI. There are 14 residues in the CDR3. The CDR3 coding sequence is TGTGCCAGCAGTTTGCCGGGACTAGCCAATGAGCAGTTCTTC. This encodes CASSLPGLANEQFF.

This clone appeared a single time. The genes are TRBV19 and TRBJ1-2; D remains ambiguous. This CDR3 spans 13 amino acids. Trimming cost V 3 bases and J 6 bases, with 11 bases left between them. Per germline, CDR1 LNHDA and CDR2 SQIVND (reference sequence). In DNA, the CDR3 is TGTGCCAGTAGTATTGCGGGTAGTGATGGCTACACCTTC. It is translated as CASSIAGSDGYTF.